Shown below are 28 T cell receptor beta chains from a single sample sequenced in a study of cytomegalovirus exposure and HLA in healthy donors. TCRdb's copy holds only in-frame clones and misses some; the assay was immunoSEQ multiplex PCR. The sample comprises some 120,000 clones, 80% to 90% of which are singletons, and less than 2% rests with the top ten. The sequenced material came from PBMCs. The receptors originated from a woman aged 18 to 35 in good health and CMV-seronegative.

The V and J genes are TRBV10-3 and TRBJ2-7; 10 bases are shared with TRBD1. Trimming at V came to 6 bases and at J to 2 bases, leaving 10 bases not matched to a gene. Looked up from germline, CDR1 is ENHRY and CDR2 is SYGVKD. This CDR3 is built from 16 residues. CDR3 in amino acids: CAIRTGGQVEAYEQYF. CDR3 nucleotides: TGTGCCATCAGGACAGGGGGCCAGGTTGAAGCCTACGAGCAGTACTTC.

The V gene is TRBV5-1, the J gene TRBJ2-5; 7 nucleotides agree with TRBD2. The germline V gene encodes CDR1 SGHRS and CDR2 YFSETQ. Trimming took 0 bases from V and 5 from J; bases not matched to a gene: 7. The CDR3 covers 15 residues. In DNA form, the CDR3 reads TGCGCCAGCAGCTTGGTAGCGGGCGAAAGGGAGACCCAGTACTTC. This encodes CASSLVAGERETQYF.

The chain joins TRBV30 to TRBJ1-2, with D uncertain. Trimming shortened V by 0 bases and J by 4 bases, and 15 bases separated the two germline ends. Germline V gene lookup returns CDR1 GTSNPN and CDR2 SVGIG (reference sequence). CDR3 length: 15 residues. CDR3 region: CAWSVDYGSAYGYTF. CDR3 in DNA: TGTGCCTGGAGTGTAGATTACGGGTCAGCCTATGGCTACACCTTC. Using reference TRBV30 and TRBJ1-2 for the parts outside the CDR3, the full variable domain is SQTIHQWPATLVQPVGSPLSLECTVEGTSNPNLYWYRQAAGRGLQLLFYSVGIGQISSEVPQNLSASRPQDRQFILSSKKLLLSDSGFYLCAWSVDYGSAYGYTFGSGTRLTVV.

This clone was counted a single time. The chain uses TRBV11-3 and TRBJ2-6; D uncertain. The CDR3 runs 14 residues. Germline V gene data show CDR1 as SGHNT and CDR2 as YENEEA. The V end lost 3 bases, the J end lost 0 bases, and 3 bases lay between the germline ends. The CDR3 DNA is TGTGCCAGCAGCTTCCGCTCTGGGGCCAACGTCCTGACTTTC. Its translation is CASSFRSGANVLTF.

The rearrangement joins TRBV30 to TRBJ2-5; 8 nucleotides align to TRBD1. This CDR3 has 14 amino acids. Germline V gene data show CDR1 as GTSNPN and CDR2 as SVGIG (reference sequence). The V segment lost 3 bases and the J segment 5 bases; nucleotides outside the gene matches: 8. The DNA for the CDR3 is TGTGCCTGGAGGGCCAGACAGGGGACGGAGACCCAGTACTTC. As protein: CAWRARQGTETQYF.

The chain is built from TRBV5-1 and TRBJ2-5; TRBD1 aligns across 7 bases. Germline CDR1 is SGHRS and CDR2 is YFSETQ. With 3 bases clipped from V and 5 bases from J, the junction kept 7 bases outside the gene matches. CDR3 size: 14 residues. CDR3 bases: TGCGCCAGCAGCTGGGGAGACAGGGAGGAGACCCAGTACTTC. This codes for CASSWGDREETQYF.

Here the CDR3 DNA reads TGTGCCAGCACCAATACAGGGGGCTCCTACGAGCAGTACTTC. It translates to CASTNTGGSYEQYF. V gene TRBV2 combines with J gene TRBJ2-7, with 8 bases matching TRBD1. Germline V gives CDR1 SNHLY, CDR2 FYNNEI. The junction had 5 bases not matched to a gene; V was cut back by 7 bases and J by 0 bases. The CDR3 sequence is 14 residues long. Together with reference TRBV2 and TRBJ2-7, the CDR3 gives the full variable domain: EPEVTQTPSHQVTQMGQEVILRCVPISNHLYFYWYRQILGQKVEFLVSFYNNEISEKSEIFDDQFSVERPDGSNFTLKIRSTKLEDSAMYFCASTNTGGSYEQYFGPGTRLTVT.

CDR3 bases: TGTGCCAGCAGTAAACAGGGGCCGGGGGAAAAACTGTTTTTT. Translating it yields CASSKQGPGEKLFF. V and J are TRBV6-6 and TRBJ1-4; the match to TRBD1 covers 7 bases. With V trimmed by 5 bases and J by 8 bases, 8 bases remained unmatched. The CDR3 loop spans 14 amino acids. Germline CDR1 MNHNY, CDR2 SVGAGI (reference sequence).

This chain joins TRBV7-2 and TRBJ1-3; no clear D gene. The V and J ends lost 0 bases and 0 bases respectively, with 12 bases between them. Germline CDR1 reads SGHTA; CDR2 reads FQGNSA. CDR3 length equals 17 residues. CDR3 sequence: CASSLAGGSLSGNTIYF. The CDR3 nucleotides are TGTGCCAGCAGCTTAGCTGGAGGGTCCCTCTCTGGAAACACCATATATTTT.

This clone was seen more than once but under ten times. This chain links TRBV6-5 with TRBJ2-2; D might be TRBD2 (6 bases). Trimming stripped 4 bases from V and 7 bases from J, with 13 bases between. This CDR3 region has 14 residues. Germline assignment: CDR1 MNHEY and CDR2 SVGAGI. CDR3: CASSSGGLGGELFF. The CDR3 bases are TGTGCCAGCAGTTCCGGAGGGCTTGGCGGGGAGCTGTTTTTT.

This clone was seen just once. The chain employs TRBV5-1 and TRBJ1-5, with D unclear. The V end was cut by 0 bases, the J end by 0 bases, with 10 bases between. Germline CDR1 and CDR2: SGHRS and YFSETQ. The CDR3 loop spans 16 amino acids. CDR3 sequence reads: CASSLGGDRSNQPQHF. The CDR3 DNA is TGCGCCAGCAGCTTGGGGGGAGACCGTAGCAATCAGCCCCAGCATTTT.

The chain couples TRBV5-1 to TRBJ2-2, with D tentatively TRBD1 (5 bases). The CDR3 length is 14 residues. The V gene's germline CDR1 is SGHRS and CDR2 YFSETQ. The V end lost 5 bases, the J end lost 3 bases, and 11 bases lay between the germline ends. The CDR3 coding sequence is TGCGCCAGCAGTCAGGGCGTTGACACCGGGGAGCTGTTTTTT. Amino acids: CASSQGVDTGELFF.

The V gene is TRBV30, the J gene TRBJ2-1; 8 nucleotides agree with TRBD1. V was clipped by 3 bases and J by 14 bases; unmatched bases: 9. CDR1 GTSNPN and CDR2 SVGIG come from the germline V gene (reference sequence). This CDR3 has 12 residues. CDR3: CAWSGTGGLEFF. CDR3 sequence (DNA): TGTGCCTGGAGCGGTACAGGGGGTCTGGAGTTCTTC.

V is TRBV28 and J is TRBJ1-5; 7 bases line up with TRBD1. Trimming took 1 base from V and 4 from J; bases not matched to a gene: 7. This CDR3 is built from 16 residues. Germline V lookup: CDR1 MDHEN, CDR2 SYDVKM. The CDR3 reads CASSLFRDSPNQPQHF. The DNA of the CDR3 is TGTGCCAGCAGTTTATTCCGGGACAGCCCAAATCAGCCCCAGCATTTT.

The chain is built from TRBV5-1 and TRBJ1-1, with 7 nucleotides matching TRBD1. The CDR3 has 18 amino acids. The germline V gene encodes CDR1 SGHRS and CDR2 YFSETQ. Trimming took 0 bases from V and 5 from J; bases not matched to a gene: 16. CDR3 residues: CASSLAPDEGALRTEAFF. CDR3 in DNA: TGCGCCAGCAGCTTGGCGCCAGATGAGGGGGCTTTGAGGACTGAAGCTTTCTTT.

V usage is TRBV29-1 and J usage is TRBJ2-3; D uncertain. Germline assignment: CDR1 SQVTM and CDR2 ANQGSEA. V lost 4 bases, J lost 5 bases, and 7 bases lay in between. CDR3 length: 11 amino acids. The CDR3 protein is CSVGPGDTQYF. The CDR3 nucleotides are TGCAGCGTTGGTCCGGGAGATACGCAGTATTTT.

V gene TRBV2 combines with J gene TRBJ2-1; TRBD2 matches at 10 bases. V dropped 5 bases and J dropped 7; count of bases not matched to a gene: 8. Germline V gene lookup returns CDR1 SNHLY and CDR2 FYNNEI. This CDR3 contains 15 residues. CDR3 in amino acids: CASSRPSGSTNEQFF. CDR3 sequence (DNA): TGTGCCAGCAGTCGTCCTAGCGGGAGTACGAATGAGCAGTTCTTC.

This chain links TRBV11-2 with TRBJ2-5; TRBD2 might be the D (5 bases). With 1 base removed from V and 2 bases from J, the gap between germline ends came to 11 bases. The CDR3 sequence is 15 residues long. CDR1 is SGHAT and CDR2 is FQNNGV in the germline V gene. Here the CDR3 reads CASSLGGGPQETQYF. CDR3 coding DNA: TGTGCCAGCAGCTTAGGCGGAGGTCCACAAGAGACCCAGTACTTC.

The V gene is TRBV6-5, the J gene TRBJ2-5, with D hard to call. This CDR3 region has 15 residues. The V end was cut by 5 bases, the J end by 0 bases, with 13 bases between. Germline CDR1 MNHEY, CDR2 SVGAGI. CDR3 residues: CASSLGYAYQETQYF. As DNA, the CDR3 is TGTGCCAGCAGTCTCGGGTATGCATACCAAGAGACCCAGTACTTC.

J is TRBJ2-7 and V is TRBV7-9, with TRBD2 identical over 7 bases. The ends lost 4 bases at V and 7 bases at J; junction bases unmatched: 1. Per the germline V gene, CDR1 is SEHNR and CDR2 is FQNEAQ (reference sequence). The CDR3 is 11 amino acids. The CDR3: CASSSGREQYF. Here the CDR3 DNA reads TGTGCCAGCAGCTCCGGGAGGGAGCAGTACTTC.

The rearrangement links TRBV9 to TRBJ2-5; D is ambiguous. V was shortened by 1 base and J by 4 bases, with 11 bases between the two germline ends. The CDR3 is made up of 14 amino acids. CDR1 and CDR2 (germline): SGDLS, YYNGEE. The CDR3 DNA sequence: TGTGCCAGCAGCGTATTGTCAGGTGGAGAGACCCAGTACTTC. Protein product: CASSVLSGGETQYF.

The genes are TRBV6-5 and TRBJ1-2; D is perhaps TRBD1 (5 bases). V lost 4 bases and J lost 8, with 14 bases in between. CDR1 and CDR2 from the germline V gene are MNHEY and SVGAGI. This CDR3 is built from 13 residues. The CDR3 sequence: CASSLYSGEGYTF. The DNA for the CDR3 is TGTGCCAGCAGTTTATACTCGGGGGAGGGCTACACCTTC.

V gene TRBV2 combines with J gene TRBJ1-1; perhaps TRBD1 as D (6 bases). Germline CDR1 and CDR2: SNHLY and FYNNEI. Between the trimmed V and J ends, which lost 4 bases and 2 bases, there was a span of 17 bases. The CDR3 extends over 16 amino acids. CDR3 sequence (DNA): TGTGCCAGCAGTGTTACAGGAAACAGGGATAACACTGAAGCTTTCTTT. Translated, it gives CASSVTGNRDNTEAFF.

V and J are TRBV10-1 and TRBJ1-1, with D unclear. Germline V gives CDR1 WNHNN, CDR2 SYGVQD (reference sequence). The CDR3 is 15 amino acids. Between the trimmed V and J ends, which lost 3 bases and 0 bases, there was a span of 11 bases. CDR3 nucleotides: TGCGCCAGCAGTGACTCGCGGCAGTTGAACACTGAAGCTTTCTTT. The encoded protein is CASSDSRQLNTEAFF.

The rearrangement joins TRBV7-9 to TRBJ2-7; maybe TRBD2 (6 bases). The V gene's germline CDR1 is SEHNR and CDR2 FQNEAQ (reference sequence). The V end was cut by 5 bases, the J end by 5 bases, with 10 bases between. The CDR3 covers 12 residues. The CDR3 loop is CASSRGWDEQYF. In DNA, the CDR3 is TGTGCCAGCAGCCGGGGGTGGGACGAGCAGTACTTC. Complete variable domain (other parts from reference TRBV7-9 and TRBJ2-7): DTGVSQNPRHKITKRGQNVTFRCDPISEHNRLYWYRQTLGQGPEFLTYFQNEAQLEKSRLLSDRFSAERPKGSFSTLEIQRTEQGDSAMYLCASSRGWDEQYFGPGTRLTVT.

The J gene is TRBJ2-7, the V gene TRBV19, with 11 positions matching TRBD1. CDR3 length equals 15 residues. V lost 1 base to trimming and J lost 5 bases; unmatched junction nucleotides: 4. Germline V gives CDR1 LNHDA, CDR2 SQIVND (reference sequence). The CDR3 sequence is CASSIGGTGGHEQYF. The CDR3 DNA reads as TGTGCCAGTAGTATAGGAGGGACAGGGGGGCACGAGCAGTACTTC.

The chain carries TRBV9 and TRBJ2-3; 7 bases fit TRBD2. The CDR3 spans 16 residues. Trimming removed 3 bases from V and 0 bases from J; junction bases left unmatched: 7. Germline CDR1 reads SGDLS; CDR2 reads YYNGEE. The CDR3 bases are TGTGCCAGCAGCGCCCAGCTAGCGGCTAGCACAGATACGCAGTATTTT. Amino acids: CASSAQLAASTDTQYF.

The chain employs TRBV18 and TRBJ2-2; D is unresolved. The V gene lost 2 bases and the J gene lost 4 bases, with 17 bases spanning the gap. CDR3 length: 17 amino acids. Germline CDR1 is KGHSH and CDR2 is LQKENI. CDR3 sequence reads: CASSPIFERRSTGELFF. The CDR3 DNA follows: TGTGCCAGCTCACCAATTTTCGAACGGCGGTCCACCGGGGAGCTGTTTTTT.